This TCR beta chain is drawn from a study of cytomegalovirus exposure and HLA in healthy donors. The CDR3 loop spans 12 amino acids. Germline CDR1 SQVTM, CDR2 ANQGSEA. V was shortened by 7 bases and J by 4 bases, with 13 bases between the two germline ends. Data came from immunoSEQ multiplex PCR; TCRdb stores just in-frame clones and leaves some out. The sample carries 110,000 or so clones, approximately 94% recorded once. This clonotype originated in a woman younger than 30 in good health and CMV-seronegative. The sequenced sample consisted of PBMCs. The gene calls are TRBV29-1 and TRBJ1-1; unclear D gene. In DNA form, the CDR3 reads TGCAGCGCTGTCAGGTCCCTCACTGAAGCTTTCTTT. This sequence encodes CSAVRSLTEAFF.